Given below is one T cell receptor (beta chain) in context. The entry originates in a study of blood T cell repertoires in COVID-19. In germline, CDR1 is SEHNR, CDR2 FQNEAQ (reference sequence). CDR3 length: 13 residues. V shed 4 bases, J shed 3 bases, and the junction held 2 bases outside the gene matches. Original data processing: Amplification of reference gene primers was used by the study to estimate nucleated cell counts. TCRdb's table, derived via immunoSEQ multiplex PCR, lists solely in-frame clones and lacks some. V and J calls and clone size are as listed in that table; D and trimming were resolved from the DNA. The profile shows about 81,000 clones, about 85% of them singletons.

Sequences were obtained from peripheral blood. V is TRBV7-9 and J is TRBJ2-7, with TRBD1 identical over 8 bases. This TCR was sampled from a woman aged 70-85 years with acute or convalescent COVID-19. CDR3 loop: CASSSGQDYEQYV. The CDR3 nucleotides are TGTGCCAGCAGCTCGGGACAGGACTACGAGCAGTACGTC.